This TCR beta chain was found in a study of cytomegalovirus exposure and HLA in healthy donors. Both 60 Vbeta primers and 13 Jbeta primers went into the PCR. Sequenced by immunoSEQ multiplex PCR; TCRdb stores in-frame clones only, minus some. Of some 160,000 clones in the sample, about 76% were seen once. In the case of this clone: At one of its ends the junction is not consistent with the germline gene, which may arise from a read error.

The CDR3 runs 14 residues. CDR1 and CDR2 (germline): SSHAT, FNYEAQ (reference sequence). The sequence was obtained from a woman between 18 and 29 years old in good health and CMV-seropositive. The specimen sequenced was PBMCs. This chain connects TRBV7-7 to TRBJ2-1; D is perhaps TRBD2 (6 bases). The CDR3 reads CASSLARGTNEQFF. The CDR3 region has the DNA TGTGCTAGCAGCTTAGCCCGGGGGACCAATGAGCAGTTCTTC.